This is a list of T cell receptor beta chains from one sample in a study of preoperative IRX-2 immunotherapy in early breast cancer. TCRdb keeps only in-frame clones here, not all; method: immunoSEQ multiplex PCR. The sample has under 11,000 clones, around 80% seen once. This material consisted of lymph node tissue, taken before IRX-2 immunotherapy. The receptors were gathered from a human donor with breast cancer. Both conserved end residues are part of each CDR3. A D gene is named only where the DNA matches it firmly. Only part of the rows carry a size: once, few, many, or a class if the clone is expanded.

d_gene: TRBD1; v_gene: TRBV11-3; abundance: -; j_gene: TRBJ2-1; CDR3aa: CASSAGTGHANEQFF; CDR3nt: TGTGCCAGCAGCGCCGGGACAGGGCACGCCAATGAGCAGTTCTTC
d_gene: -; v_gene: TRBV7-4; abundance: -; j_gene: TRBJ2-7; CDR3aa: CASSKSRGRSYEQYF; CDR3nt: TGTGCCAGCAGCAAAAGCAGGGGCCGCTCTTACGAGCAGTACTTC
d_gene: -; v_gene: TRBV6-8; abundance: -; j_gene: TRBJ1-3; CDR3aa: CASSSPGQFSSGNTIYF; CDR3nt: TGTGCCAGCAGTTCGCCCGGACAGTTCAGCTCTGGAAACACCATATATTTT
d_gene: TRBD1; v_gene: TRBV6-8; abundance: -; j_gene: TRBJ1-1; CDR3aa: CASSKETSGTVYTEAFF; CDR3nt: TGTGCCAGCAGTAAAGAAACGTCCGGGACAGTTTACACTGAAGCTTTCTTT
d_gene: TRBD2; v_gene: TRBV28; abundance: -; j_gene: TRBJ2-7; CDR3aa: CASSLHARAGDRSYEQYF; CDR3nt: TGTGCCAGCAGTTTGCACGCTAGGGCGGGGGACCGCTCCTACGAGCAGTACTTC
d_gene: TRBD1; v_gene: TRBV7-8; abundance: -; j_gene: TRBJ1-4; CDR3aa: CASSRSGGNEKLFF; CDR3nt: TGTGCCAGCAGTCGTTCAGGGGGTAATGAAAAACTGTTTTTT
d_gene: TRBD1; v_gene: TRBV12-5; abundance: -; j_gene: TRBJ1-1; CDR3aa: CASGYDRGDVTEAFF; CDR3nt: TGTGCTAGTGGTTATGACAGGGGAGATGTGACTGAAGCTTTCTTT
d_gene: -; v_gene: TRBV6-8; abundance: -; j_gene: TRBJ1-5; CDR3aa: CASSAGGGYQPQHF; CDR3nt: TGTGCCAGCAGTGCAGGTGGCGGTTATCAGCCCCAGCATTTT
d_gene: -; v_gene: TRBV7-5; abundance: -; j_gene: TRBJ2-3; CDR3aa: CASSLGLAARTDTQYF; CDR3nt: TGTGCCAGCAGCTTAGGGCTAGCGGCAAGAACAGATACGCAGTATTTT
d_gene: -; v_gene: TRBV6-8; abundance: -; j_gene: TRBJ2-7; CDR3aa: CASSFGRVYEQYF; CDR3nt: TGTGCCAGCAGCTTCGGAAGGGTCTACGAGCAGTACTTC
d_gene: -; v_gene: TRBV14; abundance: -; j_gene: TRBJ2-7; CDR3aa: CASSQGQRRYEQYF; CDR3nt: TGTGCCAGCAGCCAAGGACAGAGACGCTACGAGCAGTACTTC
d_gene: -; v_gene: TRBV9; abundance: -; j_gene: TRBJ1-5; CDR3aa: CASSLEQGGQPQHF; CDR3nt: TGTGCCAGCAGTTTGGAACAGGGCGGTCAGCCCCAGCATTTT
d_gene: -; v_gene: TRBV15; abundance: -; j_gene: TRBJ2-5; CDR3aa: CATSRPRDLGETQYF; CDR3nt: TGTGCCACCAGCAGACCTCGGGATCTCGGGGAGACCCAGTACTTC
d_gene: -; v_gene: TRBV10-1; abundance: -; j_gene: TRBJ2-1; CDR3aa: CASSSINEQFF; CDR3nt: TGCGCCAGCTCCTCTATTAATGAGCAGTTCTTC
d_gene: -; v_gene: TRBV11-3; abundance: few; j_gene: TRBJ1-5; CDR3aa: CASSLQGSGNQPQHF; CDR3nt: TGTGCCAGCAGCTTACAGGGGAGCGGCAATCAGCCCCAGCATTTT
d_gene: -; v_gene: TRBV10-2; abundance: -; j_gene: TRBJ2-7; CDR3aa: CAASSRSTGEQYF; CDR3nt: TGCGCCGCCAGCAGTAGGTCGACGGGGGAGCAGTACTTC
d_gene: TRBD1; v_gene: TRBV11-3; abundance: -; j_gene: TRBJ1-4; CDR3aa: CASSDRGKREKLFF; CDR3nt: TGTGCCAGCAGCGACAGGGGGAAAAGGGAAAAACTGTTTTTT
d_gene: TRBD2; v_gene: TRBV27; abundance: -; j_gene: TRBJ2-7; CDR3aa: CASSWGTGGSDEQYF; CDR3nt: TGTGCCAGCAGCTGGGGAACTGGCGGGAGCGACGAGCAGTACTTC
d_gene: -; v_gene: TRBV30; abundance: -; j_gene: TRBJ1-2; CDR3aa: CASGSSAGGYGYTF; CDR3nt: TGTGCCTCCGGTAGCAGTGCTGGGGGCTATGGCTACACCTTC
d_gene: TRBD1; v_gene: TRBV28; abundance: once; j_gene: TRBJ2-7; CDR3aa: CANSSTDRQRYEQYF; CDR3nt: TGTGCCAACAGCTCGACGGACAGGCAAAGGTACGAGCAGTACTTC
d_gene: TRBD2; v_gene: TRBV18; abundance: -; j_gene: TRBJ2-1; CDR3aa: CASSLSGSTYNEQFF; CDR3nt: TGTGCCAGCTCACTTAGCGGGAGCACCTACAATGAGCAGTTCTTC
d_gene: -; v_gene: TRBV7-1; abundance: -; j_gene: TRBJ2-2; CDR3aa: CASSSGQGTGELFF; CDR3nt: TGTGCCAGCAGCTCCGGACAAGGGACCGGGGAGCTGTTTTTT
d_gene: TRBD1; v_gene: TRBV19; abundance: -; j_gene: TRBJ2-5; CDR3aa: CASSMGDRTQETQYF; CDR3nt: TGTGCCAGTAGTATGGGGGACAGGACGCAAGAGACCCAGTACTTC
d_gene: -; v_gene: TRBV6-8; abundance: -; j_gene: TRBJ1-1; CDR3aa: CASSYPGRDTEAFF; CDR3nt: TGTGCCAGCAGTTACCCAGGGCGCGACACTGAAGCTTTCTTT
d_gene: -; v_gene: TRBV7-1; abundance: -; j_gene: TRBJ2-2; CDR3aa: CASSFLGYTGELFF; CDR3nt: TGTGCCAGCAGCTTTTTAGGGTACACCGGGGAGCTGTTTTTT
d_gene: -; v_gene: TRBV19; abundance: once; j_gene: TRBJ1-1; CDR3aa: CASTMGRLNTEAFF; CDR3nt: TGTGCCTCCACAATGGGTCGGCTGAACACTGAAGCTTTCTTT
d_gene: -; v_gene: TRBV19; abundance: once; j_gene: TRBJ2-2; CDR3aa: CASSIEPVGELFF; CDR3nt: TGTGCCAGTAGTATAGAACCGGTCGGGGAGCTGTTTTTT